Sequencing of this T cell receptor beta chain was carried out in a study of cytomegalovirus exposure and HLA in healthy donors. The protocol was immunoSEQ multiplex PCR, while the TCRdb copy is restricted to in-frame clones and leaves out a portion. The table records about 130,000 clones, 85% to 90% of them present only once. Germline values: CDR1 KGHSH, CDR2 LQKENI. The CDR3 has 14 amino acids. Trimming cost V 0 bases and J 5 bases; bases outside gene matches: 3. Sequencing input: PBMCs. V and J are TRBV18 and TRBJ2-5; 7 nucleotides match TRBD1. The sequence derives from a man aged 30-40 years in good health and CMV-seronegative. The CDR3 DNA sequence: TGTGCCAGCTCACCACCGGGACAGCCCGAGACCCAGTACTTC. Translation: CASSPPGQPETQYF.